This T cell receptor beta chain was captured by sequencing in a study of blood T cell repertoires in COVID-19 (dated by TCRdb to about 2020). As for the study more broadly: Samples from collaborators originated in the United States, Italy and Spain and spanned both the acute and convalescent phases of COVID-19. The material from the prospective study consisted of cDNA or gDNA derived from T cells, B-cell-depleted T cells, or PBMCs. Subjects who had been exposed to COVID-19, were actively infected with it, or had recovered from it provided the deeply sampled blood TCRbeta repertoires that made up the dataset. A freely available public database, intended as a resource for researchers studying the immune response to SARS-CoV-2, is where the repertoires were released. Samples came from the ongoing ImmuneRACE study (first 160 participants) plus 1,254 subjects from 6 global collaborators. The sample metadata nearly always contained a de-identified subject ID, COVID-19 status, age in years and sex. Where available, HLA class I and class II types were taken from metadata supplied by the sample provider and were not determined by assay-based typing. The study at large found these results: Clinical and demographic metadata were provided uncurated, with the amount varying by source and participant.

Participants in the prospective study were aged about 18 to 100 years, lived in 20 to 30 United States geographic areas, and enrolled through a virtual design. Cohort assignment in the prospective study relied on participant-reported clinical history from a screening survey and a study questionnaire. ImmuneRACE Cohort 3 recovered participants were defined by two consecutive negative NP/OP PCR tests, healthcare professional clearance, or symptom resolution. Each participant in the prospective study had whole blood, serum and a nasopharyngeal or oropharyngeal swab collected by mobile phlebotomists. Over a roughly 2-month period, participants in the prospective study had the option of providing additional blood draws and questionnaires. Before DNA extraction, blood samples from the prospective study were shipped at room temperature or frozen. Remarks on this clone: What antigen it recognizes has not been identified. Per-base qualities were not stored, and no clone one base away is much larger.

The immunoSEQ Assay, a bias-controlled multiplex PCR, was used to amplify TCRbeta CDR3 regions from genomic DNA. The study's processing was this. The number of nucleated cells in each sample was estimated from the amplification of reference gene primers within the assay. To quantify the absolute abundance of each unique TCRbeta CDR3 rearrangement, sequence reads were collapsed and filtered. For each sample, productive Simpson clonality was calculated as the square root of Simpson's diversity index across productive rearrangements. TCRdb provides this immuneACCESS table in a form limited to in-frame rearrangements. Some clones are lacking; in checked studies, under half of them reflect an unresolved V gene, and why the rest are absent is not known. That table gives V, J and clone size, and the DNA gave D and trimming. In this sample the table shows fewer than 400,000 clones, approximately 86% of which occur a single time. Clones ranked in the top ten supply 8.9% of the sample.

Sequencing used PBMCs or T cells enriched from blood (not recorded which). The clonotype originates from a woman aged 18-35 years who had recovered from COVID-19.

The CDR3 region: CASIGLAGGNTGELFF. The nucleotides read TGTGCCAGCATCGGACTAGCGGGGGGGAACACCGGGGAGCTGTTTTTT. Recombination linked TRBV28 to TRBJ2-2; TRBD2 fits 14 bases in the junction. Spanning cysteine to phenylalanine, the CDR3 consists of 16 amino acids. This entry keeps only the CDR3 DNA: 48 bases, framed from base 1. CDR1 and CDR2 are drawn from the germline V gene: MDHEN, SYDVKM. Ends trimmed: V by 7 bases, J by 1 base; bases unmatched to a gene: 2.